Included here is one T cell receptor (beta chain) sequence, with context. Antigen specificity is unknown. Data came from immunoSEQ multiplex PCR; TCRdb stores just in-frame clones and leaves some out. This sample has 84,000 or so clones; around 94% occur once, and the top ten carry approximately 10%. This sample was taken from a study of OX40 agonist ivuxolimab in advanced cancers. Study-wide results and limits: Low normalized T-cell clonal expansion was additionally recorded for some nonresponders.

Germline V gene sequence: CDR1 PRHDT, CDR2 FYEKMQ (reference sequence). The trim removed 3 bases at V and 4 bases at J, leaving 4 bases unmatched. The CDR3 runs 14 residues. The specimen comprised CD4+ or CD8+ T cells sorted from blood, sampled in a trial of the OX40 agonist ivuxolimab. The gene calls are TRBV13 and TRBJ2-7; TRBD2 agrees at 9 bases. This sequence originates from an adult with an advanced solid tumor such as melanoma, head and neck, liver or kidney cancer. CDR3 protein: CASSLGTSKYEQYF. In DNA form, the CDR3 reads TGTGCCAGCAGCTTGGGGACTAGCAAGTACGAGCAGTACTTC. The full variable domain, rest sourced from reference TRBV13 and TRBJ2-7, is AAGVIQSPRHLIKEKRETATLKCYPIPRHDTVYWYQQGPGQDPQFLISFYEKMQSDKGSIPDRFSAQQFSDYHSELNMSSLELGDSALYFCASSLGTSKYEQYFGPGTRLTVT.